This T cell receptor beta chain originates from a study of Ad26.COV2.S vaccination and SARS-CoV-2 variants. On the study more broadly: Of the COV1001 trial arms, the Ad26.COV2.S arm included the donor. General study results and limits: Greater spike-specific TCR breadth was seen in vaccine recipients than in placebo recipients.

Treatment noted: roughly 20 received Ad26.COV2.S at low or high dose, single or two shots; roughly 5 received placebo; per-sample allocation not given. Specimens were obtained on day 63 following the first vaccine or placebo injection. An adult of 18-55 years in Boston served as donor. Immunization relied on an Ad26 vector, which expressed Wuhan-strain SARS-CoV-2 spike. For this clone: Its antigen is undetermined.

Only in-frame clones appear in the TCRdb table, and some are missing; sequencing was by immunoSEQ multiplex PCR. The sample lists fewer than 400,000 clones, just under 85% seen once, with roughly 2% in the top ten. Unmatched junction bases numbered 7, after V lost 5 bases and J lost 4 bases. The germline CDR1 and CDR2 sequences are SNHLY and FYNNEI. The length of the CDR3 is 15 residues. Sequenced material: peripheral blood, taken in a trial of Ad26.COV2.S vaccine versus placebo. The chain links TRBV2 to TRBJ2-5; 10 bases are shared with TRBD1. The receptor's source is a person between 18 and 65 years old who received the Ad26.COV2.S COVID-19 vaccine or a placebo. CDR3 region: CASSNLGQGLETQYF. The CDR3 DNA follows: TGTGCCAGCAGTAACTTGGGACAGGGGCTAGAGACCCAGTACTTC.